The clone carrying this TCR beta chain was picked up one time. With 4 bases removed from V and 8 bases from J, the gap between germline ends came to 11 bases. CDR3 length: 11 residues. Germline values: CDR1 SQVTM, CDR2 ANQGSEA. These data originate in a study of CD8 T cells in Susac syndrome. When the RNA was reverse transcribed, random hexamers were used with an input of roughly 0.45 to 1 ug. With immunoSEQ multiplex PCR, TCR beta CDR3 was amplified across 54 Vbeta and 13 Jbeta. TCRdb re-derived calls from the immunoSEQ multiplex PCR reads in MiXCR, one entry per CDR3 protein. The sample records 170,000 or so distinct CDR3 sequences, about 95% being singletons. Sequencing of TCR beta was undertaken in CD8+ and CD4+ T cells derived from blood. TEMRA cells were enriched by FACS, while CD8+ and CD4+ T cells were obtained through a negative isolation that was performed magnetically.

This TCR came from a human donor with multiple sclerosis. Sequencing was performed on CD8+ T cells from PBMCs. The chain joins TRBV29-1 to TRBJ1-1; D may be TRBD1 (5 bases). Here the CDR3 DNA reads TGCAGCGTTGGGGACGGTAAGGAAGCTTTCTTT. Amino acid sequence: CSVGDGKEAFF. The full variable domain, with the rest looked up from reference TRBV29-1 and TRBJ1-1, is SAVISQKPSRDICQRGTSLTIQCQVDSQVTMMFWYRQQPGQSLTLIATANQGSEATYESGFVIDKFPISRPNLTFSTLTVSNMSPEDSSIYLCSVGDGKEAFFGQGTRLTVV.